The entry that follows covers one T cell receptor (beta chain) sequence. Which antigen it targets is not known. The sample holds no much larger clone one base away, and base qualities are not on file. The CDR3 regions of human TCRbeta chains were analyzed by immunosequencing. The published analysis was carried out like this. Repertoire TCRs were checked for matches against a reference library of SARS-CoV-2-specific TCRs that had been generated using the MIRA antigen-specificity platform. Breadth was defined as the fraction of unique TCRs that were SARS-CoV-2-associated. Depth was defined as the fraction of total T cells that were SARS-CoV-2-associated. Using the MIRA data, every spike-specific TCR was mapped to the spike region that the TCR reacted to and assigned to either a CD4 or a CD8 class. Log10-transformed breadth and depth values were compared by one-way ANOVA with Sidak's multiple comparisons tests. Imported from immuneACCESS, the table was reduced by TCRdb to in-frame sequences with V and J called. These copies leave out some clones; in studies compared against another copy, an unresolved V gene accounts for under half, and the cause of the remainder is not known. Clone size and V and J calls were adopted from that table, with D and trimming inferred from the DNA. For this sample there are about 140,000 clones; approximately 90% appear just once. Around 2.8% of the sample rests with the top ten.

This record belongs to a study of T cell responses to AZD1222 COVID-19 vaccine (dated by TCRdb to the early 2020s). Turning to the overall study: AZD1222 recipients whose second dose came at about 4 weeks and those whose second dose came at about 12 weeks were combined into one group, since spike-specific TCR depth and breadth did not differ between the two schedules. A total of more than 230 trial participants underwent TCR sequencing, of whom 200 to 220 had received two doses of AZD1222 and 26 had received two doses of the MenACWY control vaccine. Trial participants were enrolled by age into 18-55, 56-69 and 70-plus year subgroups, with roughly 160, 29 and 62 TCR-sequenced participants respectively.

The meaning of the sample's time point label: baseline before first vaccination. Samples from vaccinated people were obtained from the UK trials COV001 and COV002, which included a single-blind randomized controlled phase 2/3 trial of AZD1222 (ChAdOx1 nCoV-19) in healthy adults. Trial participant PBMC samples were collected at day 0 and day 28 after the second dose for TCRbeta chain sequencing. There are 17 amino acids in the CDR3, from cysteine to phenylalanine inclusive. Only CDR3 DNA is held: 51 bases, read in frame from base 1. The trim is 1 base for V and 1 base for J, with a gap of 14 bases between the germline ends. Per the germline V gene, MGHRA is the CDR1 and YSYEKL is the CDR2. Points the paper makes about the study in general: No day 14 peak-response samples were available, so repertoires were characterized only after the peak T cell response. Participants were mostly white British and included more females than males, and it was suggested by the authors that clonal diversity may have been underestimated. Spike-specific TCR breadth and depth rose significantly after two AZD1222 doses compared with day 0 and with MenACWY recipients. Reportedly, almost half of the unique spike-specific TCRs recognized epitopes lying outside the regions that are mutated in the B.1.351 and B.1.1.7 variants. The 56-69-year group was small, and its depth increase did not reach significance, likely because of low power. The vaccine-associated CD4 TCRs covered the entire spike protein, and the dominant responses fell in regions 160-218 and 743-854. Only 5 to 7 AZD1222 recipients were SARS-CoV-2 seropositive at baseline, limiting conclusions about previously exposed vaccinees.

The chain couples TRBV4-1 to TRBJ1-5, and possibly TRBD1, on 6 matching bases. The specimen comprised peripheral blood, sampled on day 0 of AZD1222 vaccination. The clonotype was recovered from an adult in good health. The CDR3 sequence is CASSQVPGAMSNQPQHF. Read as DNA, the sequence is TGCGCCAGCAGCCAAGTTCCGGGGGCTATGAGCAATCAGCCCCAGCATTTT.